This T cell receptor beta chain was retrieved from a study of molecular identifiers for immune sequencing clone quantification. Study-wide findings and caveats: Identical TCR molecules can share a barcode, and this sharing could underestimate highly expanded clone sizes.

On this clonotype itself: Antigen: not known.

Sorting selected naive CD8 T cells with a CD8+CD4-CCR7+CD45RA+ phenotype. Per the germline V gene, CDR1 is KGHSH and CDR2 is LQKENI. The CDR3 is 16 amino acids. V lost 2 bases, J lost 2 bases, and 13 bases lay in between. TCRdb ran MiXCR on the PCR reads and lists one entry per CDR3 protein. Here the sample spans 600,000 to 650,000 distinct CDR3 sequences, around 20% being singletons. The sequencing input was naive CD8+ T cells from blood, with Jurkat cell RNA spiked in. Subset denoted: FACS-sorted CD8+CD4-CCR7+CD45RA+ naive T cells. The sequence was obtained from a human donor in good health. Some libraries in this study had Jurkat cell RNA spiked in. The chain has TRBV18 and TRBJ1-3; tentative D call: TRBD1 (5 bases). The CDR3 DNA is TGTGCCAGCTCACCAGAGTTGGGGGAAACTGGAAACACCATATATTTT. Protein product: CASSPELGETGNTIYF.